The 15 T cell receptor beta chains below were found in one sample sequenced in a study of blood T cells in healthy people across ages (dated by TCRdb to 2014 to 2015). Libraries were constructed by 5' RACE. These reads were obtained on an Illumina HiSeq 2500. A second PCR of roughly 6 to 11 cycles was run with a J-beta primer mix and a sample-barcoded 5' primer. TCRdb's own reprocessing of the public reads used fastp at Q25 and MiXCR and kept productive beta chains. Entries that share a CDR3 protein sequence are merged under the most common genes and DNA. The sample includes 1 million to 1.2 million distinct CDR3 sequences, with under 40% observed a single time. The ten top clones hold over 10% of the sample. The sample consisted of blood. The source is a man aged 18 to 35 in good health.

This clonotype was found a few times. This chain connects TRBV6-6 to TRBJ1-1; D unclear. Germline values: CDR1 MNHNY, CDR2 SVGAGI (reference sequence). Trimming removed 2 bases from V and 0 bases from J, with 10 bases in between. This CDR3 is built from 15 residues. The CDR3 protein is CASSYNSRLNTEAFF. In DNA, the CDR3 is TGTGCCAGCAGTTACAATTCGAGGTTGAACACTGAAGCTTTCTTT.

The chain has TRBV4-1 and TRBJ1-4; 9 bases are a match to TRBD1. V lost 4 bases to trimming and J lost 7 bases; unmatched junction nucleotides: 7. CDR1 is MGHRA and CDR2 is YSYEKL in the germline V gene. This CDR3 is built from 15 residues. CDR3 sequence reads: CASSLIQGAREKLFF. The CDR3 nucleotides are TGCGCCAGCAGCCTCATACAGGGGGCGCGTGAAAAACTGTTTTTT.

The sample holds many counts of this clonotype. The J gene is TRBJ1-2, the V gene TRBV5-1, with D possibly TRBD1 on 6 matching bases. Per germline, CDR1 SGHRS and CDR2 YFSETQ. V lost 2 bases to trimming and J lost 6 bases, with 14 bases between them. There are 14 residues in the CDR3. The CDR3 coding sequence is TGCGCCAGCAGCTTTTGGACAGTCAACAATGGCTACACCTTC. Protein sequence: CASSFWTVNNGYTF.

This clonotype appeared a single time. The J gene is TRBJ2-1, the V gene TRBV12-3 or TRBV12-4; a possible D gene is TRBD1 (6 bases). The V end lost 6 bases, the J end lost 6 bases, and 15 bases lay between the germline ends. CDR3 length: 14 amino acids. The CDR3 coding sequence is TGTGCCAGCAGCCCACCAGGGGAAGTCAATGAGCAGTTCTTC. Translating it yields CASSPPGEVNEQFF.

This clonotype was counted only a few times. V and J are TRBV10-3 and TRBJ1-1; tentatively, D is TRBD1 (6 bases). V lost 2 bases and J 3 bases, leaving 13 bases between the germline ends. This CDR3 comprises 15 residues. Per the germline V gene, CDR1 is ENHRY and CDR2 is SYGVKD. For the CDR3, the DNA is TGTGCCATCAGTGAGACACAGGGATTGTACACTGAAGCTTTCTTT. Translating it yields CAISETQGLYTEAFF.

The chain uses TRBV29-1 and TRBJ1-2, with a possible D match to TRBD1 (6 bases). V lost 3 bases and J lost 2, with 10 bases in between. Germline V gives CDR1 SQVTM, CDR2 ANQGSEA. This CDR3 is built from 13 residues. CDR3 sequence reads: CSVEEQGNYGYTF. Here the CDR3 DNA reads TGCAGCGTTGAGGAGCAGGGGAACTATGGCTACACCTTC.

This clonotype was found a few times. The chain employs TRBV5-6 and TRBJ1-2; D is unresolved. V lost 4 bases and J 4 bases, leaving 14 bases between the germline ends. This CDR3 spans 14 amino acids. CDR1 is SGHDT, CDR2 YYEEEE, per germline. The CDR3 DNA follows: TGTGCCAGCAGCCTGGAGAGGGCGGCCTATGGCTACACCTTC. It specifies CASSLERAAYGYTF.

The genes are TRBV4-3 and TRBJ1-1, with TRBD1 matching over 9 bases. The CDR3 totals 15 residues. Germline CDR1 is LGHNA and CDR2 is YSLEER. Trimming at V came to 0 bases and at J to 5 bases, leaving 4 bases not matched to a gene. The CDR3 region has the DNA TGCGCCAGCAGCCAAGATCTAGACAGGGGGACTGAAGCTTTCTTT. Protein: CASSQDLDRGTEAFF.

The chain combines TRBV2 with TRBJ2-7; D is unresolved. Germline CDR1 and CDR2: SNHLY and FYNNEI. CDR3 length equals 11 residues. V dropped 4 bases and J dropped 13 bases, with 14 bases sitting between them. CDR3 loop: CASSATSVGYF. The CDR3 DNA reads as TGTGCCAGCAGTGCTACATCCGTAGGATACTTC.

This rearrangement joins TRBV12-3 or TRBV12-4 to TRBJ1-3, with TRBD1 identical over 9 bases. With 8 bases clipped from V and 4 bases from J, the junction kept 6 bases outside the gene matches. The CDR3 extends over 14 amino acids. CDR3 sequence reads: CASLWTGEGNTIYF. The CDR3 coding sequence is TGTGCCAGCCTTTGGACAGGGGAGGGAAACACCATATATTTT.

In regard to this clonotype: Sequence at one end of the junction differs from germline and may be a read error. The chain joins TRBV27 to TRBJ2-3; D remains ambiguous. There are 15 residues in the CDR3. Germline V gene sequence: CDR1 MNHEY, CDR2 SMNVEV (reference sequence). The CDR3 loop reads CVSSFGPLSTDTQYF. CDR3 nucleotide sequence: TGTGTCAGCAGTTTTGGACCTTTGAGCACAGATACGCAGTATTTT.

The chain recombines TRBV6-5 with TRBJ2-5; 7 bases are shared with TRBD1. Losses at the gene ends were 6 bases for V and 3 bases for J; bases not matched to a gene: 4. Germline values: CDR1 MNHEY, CDR2 SVGAGI. The CDR3 consists of 13 residues. The CDR3 loop is CASRKQGKETQYF. The CDR3 nucleotides read TGTGCCAGCAGGAAACAGGGGAAAGAGACCCAGTACTTC.

The chain has TRBV18 and TRBJ2-3, with a weak D call TRBD1 (5 bases). The CDR3 consists of 14 residues. V lost 4 bases and J 1 base, leaving 9 bases between the germline ends. Per the germline V gene, CDR1 is KGHSH and CDR2 is LQKENI. The CDR3 reads CASSLQTGTDTQYF. The DNA for the CDR3 is TGTGCCAGCTCACTCCAGACAGGCACAGATACGCAGTATTTT.

About this clonotype itself: This sequence may be a read error, since a much larger clone differs from it by one base. This rearrangement joins TRBV29-1 to TRBJ2-4; 7 nucleotides agree with TRBD1. Germline loops: CDR1 SQVTM, CDR2 ANQGSEA. The CDR3 loop spans 14 amino acids. Germline trimming cut 3 bases from V and 13 bases from J; bases unmatched to any gene: 15. CDR3 bases: TGCAGCGTTGAGACAGGGCGTGTCGGCAATGAGCAGTACTTC. Residues: CSVETGRVGNEQYF.

In DNA form, the CDR3 reads TGTGCCATCAGTGCGGGACAGTCGTACTCTGGAAACACCATATATTTT. Its protein product is CAISAGQSYSGNTIYF. The V call is TRBV10-3, the J call TRBJ1-3; 7 nucleotides line up with TRBD1. The trim removed 4 bases at V and 0 bases at J, leaving 6 bases unmatched. The CDR3 is 16 amino acids. The V gene's germline CDR1 is ENHRY and CDR2 SYGVKD.